The rows below give T cell receptor beta chains drawn from one sample of a study of control samples from healthy donors and cancer patients. Sequencing used immunoSEQ multiplex PCR; TCRdb keeps in-frame clones, though not all of them. The data contain fewer than 300,000 clones, roughly 80% of them seen just once; the ten biggest clones take up 13%. The specimen sequenced was PBMCs. The origin of the receptors is a woman aged 55-69 years with lung cancer. Both conserved end residues are part of each CDR3. Each record gives: CDR3 DNA, CDR3 protein, V gene, J gene, clone size, CDR3 length, D gene. The D gene is left open where the match is weak. Size is stated for part of the rows, as once, few or many counts, or as a class when the clone is expanded.

TGTGCCAGCAGTGGCCGACAGGAGGGGCTTGAAGCTTTCTTT	CASSGRQEGLEAFF	TRBV27	TRBJ1-1	-	14	-
TGTGCCAGCAGCCAACGCTCCATTACATCAGATGCCGGGGAGCTGTTTTTT	CASSQRSITSDAGELFF	TRBV14	TRBJ2-2	-	17	-
TGTGCCAGTGCGCAAACCGGGACTTTCAAAAACATTCAGTACTTC	CASAQTGTFKNIQYF	TRBV19	TRBJ2-4	once	15	-
TGCGCCAGCAGAAGGATGGGGGGCGGGTCCGAGGAGACCCAGTACTTC	CASRRMGGGSEETQYF	TRBV5-1	TRBJ2-5	-	16	-
TGTGCCAGTCGGACTCGTTGGGGCAATCAGCCCCAGCATTTT	CASRTRWGNQPQHF	TRBV27	TRBJ1-5	few	14	-
TGTGCCAGCAGCTTAGGACAGGGGGCAACGAGTGAGCAGTACTTC	CASSLGQGATSEQYF	TRBV7-9	TRBJ2-7	-	15	TRBD1
TGTGCCATCAGTGTTGGAACTAGCGGGAGTTCAGATACGCAGTATTTT	CAISVGTSGSSDTQYF	TRBV10-3	TRBJ2-3	once	16	TRBD2
TGTGCCAGCAGGAGCCAGCTACTAGGTGAAAAACTGTTTTTT	CASRSQLLGEKLFF	TRBV2	TRBJ1-4	-	14	-
TGTGCCAGCAGCTTGGTTAGCGGGGGGGAAGAGACCCAGTACTTC	CASSLVSGGEETQYF	TRBV5-6	TRBJ2-5	-	15	TRBD2
TGTGCCAGTAGGCCCCCTGGGTTTTACAATGAGCAGTTCTTC	CASRPPGFYNEQFF	TRBV19	TRBJ2-1	-	14	-
TGCGCCAGCAGCTTGGAAGTCCTAGAGACCCAGTACTTC	CASSLEVLETQYF	TRBV5-1	TRBJ2-5	-	13	-
TGTGCCAGCAGCTCCTCGGGGGGCGTAAACACTGAAGCTTTCTTT	CASSSSGGVNTEAFF	TRBV6-2/TRBV6-3	TRBJ1-1	-	15	-
TGTGCCAGCACCTCAACTAGCGGGAGGGTGTCCTACAATGAGCAGTTCTTC	CASTSTSGRVSYNEQFF	TRBV28	TRBJ2-1	-	17	TRBD2
TGTGCCAGCAGTATAGAGGAAGCGACCCAGTACTTC	CASSIEEATQYF	TRBV2	TRBJ2-5	-	12	-
TGTGCCAGCAGTTTTCGGAAGCCCCAGCATTTT	CASSFRKPQHF	TRBV28	TRBJ1-5	-	11	-
TGTGCCAGCAGCCCAGGGACCTCTAGAGATACGCAGTATTTT	CASSPGTSRDTQYF	TRBV5-4	TRBJ2-3	-	14	-
TGTGCCAGCAGCGGACTAGCGGGAGAAGAGACCCAGTACTTC	CASSGLAGEETQYF	TRBV5-4	TRBJ2-5	-	14	TRBD2
TGCGCCAGCAGCACCGGGACAGTAAATGAAAAACTGTTTTTT	CASSTGTVNEKLFF	TRBV5-1	TRBJ1-4	few	14	TRBD1
TGTGCCAGCAGCGCCCAACCGATTGGAAACACCATATATTTT	CASSAQPIGNTIYF	TRBV11-2	TRBJ1-3	-	14	-
TGCGCCAGCAGCCAAGGTGGAACAGGGGGTTCGGGAGATACGCAGTATTTT	CASSQGGTGGSGDTQYF	TRBV4-1	TRBJ2-3	-	17	TRBD1
TGTGCCAGCAGGTCTGGAGGGTTGGGTAACTATGGCTACACCTTC	CASRSGGLGNYGYTF	TRBV5-4	TRBJ1-2	-	15	-
TGTGCCAGCAGCTTAGCGACAGGCCTTAGTGAAAAACTGTTTTTT	CASSLATGLSEKLFF	TRBV7-9	TRBJ1-4	once	15	-
TGTGCCAGCAGCTTGGGCCCTTACACTGAAGCTTTCTTT	CASSLGPYTEAFF	TRBV9	TRBJ1-1	few	13	-
TGTGCCAGCAGTGAAACAGGGCGGAACACCGGGGAGCTGTTTTTT	CASSETGRNTGELFF	TRBV2	TRBJ2-2	-	15	-
TGTGCCAGCTCGGGGGGTACGAGCTCCTATAATTCACCCCTCCACTTT	CASSGGTSSYNSPLHF	TRBV5-6	TRBJ1-6	-	16	-
TGTGCCAGCAGTTACTCGGGGGGGCTGGGCGGCTACACCTTC	CASSYSGGLGGYTF	TRBV6-5	TRBJ1-2	-	14	-
TGTGCCACCAGCAGAGATCTGGGGTACGAGCAGTACTTC	CATSRDLGYEQYF	TRBV15	TRBJ2-7	-	13	-
TGCAGTGCTTCTGACGGGATAGGCTACACCTTC	CSASDGIGYTF	TRBV20-1	TRBJ1-2	-	11	-
TGTGCCAGCAGTTTAGGTAGCGAGGGGGCGCGTCAGCCCCAGCATTTT	CASSLGSEGARQPQHF	TRBV27	TRBJ1-5	-	16	TRBD1
TGCGCCAGCAGCCCAAGTCATGGTAATGAAAAACTGTTTTTT	CASSPSHGNEKLFF	TRBV5-1	TRBJ1-4	-	14	-
TGTGCCAGCAGGACAGGGGCATCAACAGATACGCAGTATTTT	CASRTGASTDTQYF	TRBV2	TRBJ2-3	-	14	TRBD1
TGTGCCAGCAGCTTAACGGGTGGGACCGGGGAGCTGTTTTTT	CASSLTGGTGELFF	TRBV7-9	TRBJ2-2	-	14	-
TGTGCCAGCAGCTTCCAAGCGGGACTTCGTGAGCAGTTCTTC	CASSFQAGLREQFF	TRBV7-9	TRBJ2-1	few	14	TRBD2
TGTGCCAGCTCACCACGCGGAGGGGGCGCGGGCAATCAGCCCCAGCATTTT	CASSPRGGGAGNQPQHF	TRBV18	TRBJ1-5	-	17	TRBD1
TGTGCCAGCGGCGGGACAGAGCGCTATGGCTACACCTTC	CASGGTERYGYTF	TRBV27	TRBJ1-2	-	13	TRBD1
TGTGCCAGCAGTCCCCCCGGGACCGGCCCCTATCTGTTTTTT	CASSPPGTGPYLFF	TRBV28	TRBJ1-4	-	14	-
TGTGCCAGCAGCGTAGTGCCAGGTTTCCAGCCTAATGAAAAACTGTTTTTT	CASSVVPGFQPNEKLFF	TRBV9	TRBJ1-4	-	17	-
TGTGCCAGCCTCTTCAGCGGGGCCTCCTACAATGAGCAGTTCTTC	CASLFSGASYNEQFF	TRBV6-5	TRBJ2-1	-	15	TRBD2
TGTGCCAGCTCCCAGGGGGGGGCGACTGAAGCTTTCTTT	CASSQGGATEAFF	TRBV18	TRBJ1-1	-	13	TRBD1
TGTGCCATCGCTACAGGGGGAGGTGGCTACACCTTC	CAIATGGGGYTF	TRBV10-3	TRBJ1-2	-	12	TRBD1
TGTGCCAGTAGTGACGGGACTAGCCGCAACTACAATGAGCAGTTCTTC	CASSDGTSRNYNEQFF	TRBV19	TRBJ2-1	-	16	TRBD2
TGCGCCAGCAGCTTAACAGATGTTAGCACTGAAGCTTTCTTT	CASSLTDVSTEAFF	TRBV5-1	TRBJ1-1	-	14	-
TGTGCCAGCAGTGAAGGGGGTTTCTCCTACGAGCAGTACTTC	CASSEGGFSYEQYF	TRBV6-1	TRBJ2-7	-	14	-
TGTGCCAGCAGCTTAACTTTTTTACACACAGATACGCAGTATTTT	CASSLTFLHTDTQYF	TRBV7-3	TRBJ2-3	-	15	-
TGTGCCAGCAGCCCAGGGGAGTACGAGCAGTACTTC	CASSPGEYEQYF	TRBV7-9	TRBJ2-7	-	12	-
TGTGCCAGCAGCTTAGGCCACAGGGGGCGCAGCGACGAGCAGTACTTC	CASSLGHRGRSDEQYF	TRBV13	TRBJ2-7	-	16	TRBD1
TGTGCCAGCAGCTTGACAGGAGAGCACACCGGGGAGCTGTTTTTT	CASSLTGEHTGELFF	TRBV5-4	TRBJ2-2	-	15	-
TGTGCCAGCAACCACGGGCAGCTTGGAGAGACCCAGTACTTC	CASNHGQLGETQYF	TRBV11-2	TRBJ2-5	-	14	-
TGTGCCAGCAGTTACGGGGGGGGTAGATCCTATAATTCACCCCTCCACTTT	CASSYGGGRSYNSPLHF	TRBV27	TRBJ1-6	-	17	-
TGCGCCAGCAGCTTGGGGTCCTGGCGGGGGGGCACAGATACGCAGTATTTT	CASSLGSWRGGTDTQYF	TRBV5-1	TRBJ2-3	-	17	TRBD2
TGCGCCAGCAGCCCTAATCCCGGGACAGAAAACATTCAGTACTTC	CASSPNPGTENIQYF	TRBV5-1	TRBJ2-4	few	15	TRBD1
TGTGCCTGGAGTGTAATGGGAGTCTTTGAGCAGTTCTTC	CAWSVMGVFEQFF	TRBV30	TRBJ2-1	-	13	-
TGTGCCATCAGTGGATCCAAGGGGGCAGGGGGGAGCAATCAGCCCCAGCATTTT	CAISGSKGAGGSNQPQHF	TRBV10-3	TRBJ1-5	-	18	TRBD1
TGTGCCAGCAGTGGGCGGCTTAGCACAGATACGCAGTATTTT	CASSGRLSTDTQYF	TRBV2	TRBJ2-3	-	14	-